This TCR beta chain was profiled in a study of cytomegalovirus exposure and HLA in healthy donors. The PCR made use of 60 Vbeta and 13 Jbeta primers. The repertoire was sequenced with immunoSEQ multiplex PCR; TCRdb's copy has only in-frame clones and lacks some. The sample has 120,000 or so clones; around three quarters are singletons. CDR3 length: 16 residues. The V gene's germline CDR1 is SGDLS and CDR2 YYNGEE. V lost 4 bases to trimming and J lost 2 bases, with 18 bases between them. This clone has a handful of counts. The sample comprised PBMCs. This chain links TRBV9 with TRBJ1-1; D perhaps matches TRBD1 (5 bases). This TCR derives from a human donor in good health. The CDR3 bases are TGTGCCAGCAGCCCTTCCAGGGCAGGGCTAAACACTGAAGCTTTCTTT. Translation gives CASSPSRAGLNTEAFF.